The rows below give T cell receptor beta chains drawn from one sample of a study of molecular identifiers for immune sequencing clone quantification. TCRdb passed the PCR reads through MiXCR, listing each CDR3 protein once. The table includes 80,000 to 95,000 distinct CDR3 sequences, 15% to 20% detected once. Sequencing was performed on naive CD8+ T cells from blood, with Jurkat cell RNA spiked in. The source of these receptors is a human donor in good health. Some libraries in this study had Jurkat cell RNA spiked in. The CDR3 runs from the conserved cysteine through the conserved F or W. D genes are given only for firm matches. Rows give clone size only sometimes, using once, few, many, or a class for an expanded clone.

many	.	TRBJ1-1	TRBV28	CASTTPAISTEAFF	TGTGCCAGCACCACCCCGGCCATATCCACTGAAGCTTTCTTT
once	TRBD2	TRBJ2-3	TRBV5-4	CASSPEGLAGVGTDTQYF	TGTGCCAGCAGCCCGGAGGGACTAGCGGGAGTTGGCACAGATACGCAGTATTTT
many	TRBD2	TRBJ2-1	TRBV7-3	CASSPGLAASYNEQFF	TGTGCCAGCAGCCCTGGGCTAGCGGCCTCCTACAATGAGCAGTTCTTC
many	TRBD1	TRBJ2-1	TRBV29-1	CSVDPTGGYYNEQFF	TGCAGCGTCGACCCGACAGGGGGATATTACAATGAGCAGTTCTTC
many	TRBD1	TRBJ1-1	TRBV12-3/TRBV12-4	CASSLTLTGDTEAFF	TGTGCCAGCAGCTTAACCTTGACAGGGGACACTGAAGCTTTCTTT
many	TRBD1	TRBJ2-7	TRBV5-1	CASSQQEPGQGAYEQYF	TGCGCCAGCAGCCAGCAGGAACCGGGACAGGGGGCCTACGAGCAGTACTTC
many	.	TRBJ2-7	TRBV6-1	CASSDEAMGSYEQYF	TGTGCCAGCAGTGATGAAGCAATGGGATCCTACGAGCAGTACTTC
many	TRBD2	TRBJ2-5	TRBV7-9	CASSFPAGEETQYF	TGTGCCAGCAGCTTTCCCGCGGGAGAAGAGACCCAGTACTTC
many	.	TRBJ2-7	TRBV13	CASSLGGGEQYF	TGTGCCAGCAGCTTAGGAGGGGGGGAGCAGTACTTC
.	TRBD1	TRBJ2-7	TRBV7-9	CASSSQGEGGAPYEQYF	TGTGCCAGCAGCTCCCAGGGGGAAGGGGGCGCCCCCTACGAGCAGTACTTC
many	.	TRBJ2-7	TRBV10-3	CAISEGPRWSFF	TGTGCCATCAGTGAAGGTCCCCGGTGGAGTTTTTTC
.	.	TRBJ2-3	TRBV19	CASRLFDGGTQYF	TGCGCCAGTAGACTTTTCGATGGAGGTACGCAGTATTTT
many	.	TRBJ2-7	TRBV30	CAWTSVGNEQYF	TGTGCCTGGACCTCGGTAGGGAACGAGCAGTACTTC
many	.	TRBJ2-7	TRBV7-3	CASSLGLAYEQYF	TGTGCCAGCAGCTTAGGGTTGGCCTACGAGCAGTACTTC
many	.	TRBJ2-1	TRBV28	CASSLGGSEQFF	TGTGCCAGCAGCCTAGGGGGTAGTGAGCAGTTCTTC
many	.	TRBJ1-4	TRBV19	CASSIVGNANEKLFF	TGTGCCAGTAGTATAGTAGGCAACGCGAATGAAAAACTGTTTTTT
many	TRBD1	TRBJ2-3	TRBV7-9	CASSAPGQGSDTQYF	TGTGCCAGCAGCGCCCCCGGACAGGGGTCAGATACGCAGTATTTT
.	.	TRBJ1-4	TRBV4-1	CASSQKSANEKLFF	TGCGCCAGCAGCCAAAAATCGGCTAATGAAAAACTGTTTTTT
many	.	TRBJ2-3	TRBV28	CASSLIYGGPDSTDTQYF	TGTGCCAGCAGTTTGATTTACGGTGGCCCCGATAGCACAGATACGCAGTATTTT
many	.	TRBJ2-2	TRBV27	CASSLGSWGTGELFF	TGTGCCAGCAGTTTAGGATCGTGGGGCACCGGGGAGCTGTTTTTT
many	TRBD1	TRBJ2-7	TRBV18	CASSPGTGTEQYF	TGTGCCAGCTCACCCGGGACAGGTACCGAGCAGTACTTC
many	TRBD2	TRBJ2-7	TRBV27	CASSFWGGSYEQYF	TGTGCCAGCAGTTTCTGGGGGGGGTCCTACGAGCAGTACTTC
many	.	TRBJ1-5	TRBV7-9	CASSLESEANTRGLGNQPQHF	TGTGCCAGCAGCTTAGAATCCGAGGCCAACACGCGGGGGCTGGGGAATCAGCCCCAGCATTTT
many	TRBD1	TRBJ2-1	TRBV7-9	CASSLIDRAYNEQFF	TGTGCCAGCAGCCTTATCGACAGGGCTTACAATGAGCAGTTCTTC
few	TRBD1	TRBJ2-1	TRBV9	CASSGEGQGGNEQFF	TGTGCCAGCAGCGGGGAAGGACAGGGGGGCAATGAGCAGTTCTTC
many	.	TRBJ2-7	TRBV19	CASRGYENRPYEQYF	TGTGCCAGTAGGGGTTATGAGAACCGTCCCTACGAGCAGTACTTC
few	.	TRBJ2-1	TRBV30	CAWSVESGTPLLVFRFF	TGTGCCTGGAGTGTTGAGTCCGGGACACCCCTATTGGTGTTTCGGTTCTTC
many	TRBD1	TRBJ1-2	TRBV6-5	CASSPDSGDSLYGYTF	TGTGCCAGCAGCCCCGACTCCGGGGACAGCCTCTATGGCTACACCTTC
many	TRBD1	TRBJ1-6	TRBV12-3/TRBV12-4	CASSLSDRAVSPLHF	TGTGCCAGCAGTTTATCCGACAGGGCGGTTTCACCCCTCCACTTT
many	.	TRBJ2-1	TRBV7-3	CASSDDSNEQFF	TGTGCCAGCAGCGATGACAGTAATGAGCAGTTCTTC
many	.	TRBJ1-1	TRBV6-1	CASRRDTEAFF	TGTGCCAGCAGGCGGGACACTGAAGCTTTCTTT
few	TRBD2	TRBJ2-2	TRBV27	CASSLGGVAGELFF	TGTGCCAGCAGTTTAGGGGGGGTCGCCGGGGAGCTGTTTTTT
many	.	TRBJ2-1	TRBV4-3	CASSQDQGPYNEQFF	TGCGCCAGCAGCCAAGATCAGGGGCCTTACAATGAGCAGTTCTTC
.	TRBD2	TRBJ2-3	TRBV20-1	CSATGLTSGTTDTQYF	TGCAGTGCAACCGGCTTGACTAGCGGAACCACAGATACGCAGTATTTT
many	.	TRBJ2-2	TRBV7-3	CASSPYPGELFF	TGTGCCAGCAGCCCCTATCCCGGGGAGCTGTTTTTT
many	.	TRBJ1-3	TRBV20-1	CSARVADGNTIYF	TGCAGTGCTAGAGTGGCGGACGGAAACACCATATATTTT
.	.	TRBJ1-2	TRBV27	CASSTGFNHGYTF	TGTGCCAGCAGTACAGGGTTTAACCATGGCTACACCTTC
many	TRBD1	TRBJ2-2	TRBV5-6	CASSLGRTGVTGELFF	TGTGCCAGCAGTTTGGGCCGGACAGGAGTCACCGGGGAGCTGTTTTTT
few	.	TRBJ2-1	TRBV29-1	CSVEDLEGSSYNEQFF	TGCAGCGTTGAAGATCTTGAAGGCAGCTCCTACAATGAGCAGTTCTTC
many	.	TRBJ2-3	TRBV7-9	CASSPDAAPYRTDTQYF	TGTGCCAGCAGCCCTGACGCGGCTCCTTATCGCACAGATACGCAGTATTTT
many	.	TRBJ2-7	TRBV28	CASSLRDGSYEQYF	TGTGCCAGCAGTTTAAGGGACGGGTCCTACGAGCAGTACTTC
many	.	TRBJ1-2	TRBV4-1	CASSQIPSGTNYGYTF	TGCGCCAGCAGCCAAATTCCGTCAGGGACTAACTATGGCTACACCTTC
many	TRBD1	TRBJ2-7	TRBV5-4	CASSSLMGQAYEQYF	TGTGCCAGCAGCTCACTAATGGGACAGGCCTACGAGCAGTACTTC
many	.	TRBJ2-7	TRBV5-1	CASSLAGQGYEQYF	TGCGCCAGCAGCTTGGCAGGCCAAGGCTACGAGCAGTACTTC
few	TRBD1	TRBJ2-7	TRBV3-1	CASSLGQSPTYEQYF	TGTGCCAGCAGCTTGGGACAGTCCCCAACCTACGAGCAGTACTTC
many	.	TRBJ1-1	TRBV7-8	CASSRDYGTEAFF	TGTGCCAGCAGCCGGGACTATGGAACTGAAGCTTTCTTT
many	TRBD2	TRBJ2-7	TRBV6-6	CASTNSGGDEQYF	TGTGCCAGCACCAATAGCGGGGGAGACGAGCAGTACTTC
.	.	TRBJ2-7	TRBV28	CASNLVSYEQYF	TGTGCCAGCAATTTAGTCAGCTACGAGCAGTACTTC
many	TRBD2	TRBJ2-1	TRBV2	CASSVAGGDYNEQFF	TGTGCCAGCAGTGTAGCGGGGGGCGACTACAATGAGCAGTTCTTC